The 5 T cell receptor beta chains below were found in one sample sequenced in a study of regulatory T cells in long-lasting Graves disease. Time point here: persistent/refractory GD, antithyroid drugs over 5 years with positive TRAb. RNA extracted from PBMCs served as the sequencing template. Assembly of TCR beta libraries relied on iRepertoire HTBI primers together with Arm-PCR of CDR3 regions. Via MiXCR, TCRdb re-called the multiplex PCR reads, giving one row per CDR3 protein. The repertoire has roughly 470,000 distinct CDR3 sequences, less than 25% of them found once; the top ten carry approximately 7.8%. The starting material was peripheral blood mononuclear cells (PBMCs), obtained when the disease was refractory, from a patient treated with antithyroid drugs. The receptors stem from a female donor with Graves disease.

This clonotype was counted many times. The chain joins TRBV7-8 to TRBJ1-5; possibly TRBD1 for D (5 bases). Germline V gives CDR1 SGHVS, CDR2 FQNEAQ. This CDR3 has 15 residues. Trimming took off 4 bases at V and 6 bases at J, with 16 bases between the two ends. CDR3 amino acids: CASSSLGTPGQPQHF. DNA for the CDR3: TGTGCCAGCAGCTCCTTAGGGACTCCCGGTCAGCCCCAGCATTTT.

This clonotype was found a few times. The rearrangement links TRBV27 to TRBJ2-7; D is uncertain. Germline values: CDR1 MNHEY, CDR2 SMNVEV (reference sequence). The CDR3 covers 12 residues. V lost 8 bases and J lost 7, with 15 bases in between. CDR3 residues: CASGPLQGEQYF. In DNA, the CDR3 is TGTGCCAGCGGCCCCCTTCAAGGAGAGCAGTACTTC.

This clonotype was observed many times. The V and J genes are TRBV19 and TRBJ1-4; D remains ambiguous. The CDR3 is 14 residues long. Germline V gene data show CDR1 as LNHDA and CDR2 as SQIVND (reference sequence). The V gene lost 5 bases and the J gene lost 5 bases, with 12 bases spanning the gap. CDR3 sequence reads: CASSRGRRNEKLFF. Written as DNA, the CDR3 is TGTGCCAGTAGTCGCGGACGGAGGAATGAAAAACTGTTTTTT.

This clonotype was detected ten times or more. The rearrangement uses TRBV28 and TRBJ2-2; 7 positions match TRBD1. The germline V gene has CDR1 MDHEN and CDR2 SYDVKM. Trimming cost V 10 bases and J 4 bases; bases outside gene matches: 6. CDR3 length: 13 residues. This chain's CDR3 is CATQGRGTGELFF. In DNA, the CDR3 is TGTGCCACACAGGGGCGCGGCACCGGGGAGCTGTTTTTT.

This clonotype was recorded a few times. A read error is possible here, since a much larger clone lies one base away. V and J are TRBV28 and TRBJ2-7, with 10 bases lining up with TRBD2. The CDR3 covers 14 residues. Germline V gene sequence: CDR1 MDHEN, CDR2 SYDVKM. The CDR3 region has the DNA TGTGCCAGCAGTTCTAGCGGGAGTCCTTACGGGCAGTACTTC. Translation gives CASSSSGSPYGQYF.